These 17 T cell receptor beta chains share one sample of origin, sequenced in a study of cytomegalovirus exposure and HLA in healthy donors. PCR amplification relied on 60 Vbeta primers (plus 13 Jbeta primers). Method: immunoSEQ multiplex PCR; TCRdb's copy keeps in-frame clones and lacks some. The profile shows fewer than 85,000 clones, 65% to 80% of them singletons. Sequenced input: PBMCs. These receptors originate from a middle-aged woman in good health and CMV-seropositive.

This clone has only a few counts. The V and J genes are TRBV30 and TRBJ2-7; no reliable D call. The germline gives CDR1 GTSNPN, CDR2 SVGIG (reference sequence). The CDR3 has 12 residues. V was pared by 3 bases and J by 3 bases, with 9 bases between. For the CDR3, the DNA is TGTGCCTGGAGCTGGGCAGGCTACGAGCAGTACTTC. Protein: CAWSWAGYEQYF.

This chain uses TRBV19 with TRBJ2-7; 8 positions match TRBD1. V gave up 5 bases and J gave up 7 bases; unmatched junction bases: 13. The germline V gene encodes CDR1 LNHDA and CDR2 SQIVND (reference sequence). The CDR3 sequence is 15 residues long. CDR3 loop: CASSRPDRGEREQYF. The CDR3 region has the DNA TGTGCCAGTAGTCGGCCCGACAGGGGTGAACGGGAGCAGTACTTC.

This clone was observed a few times. The V gene is TRBV5-1, the J gene TRBJ1-1, with no clear D. The CDR3 loop spans 13 amino acids. Germline CDR1 and CDR2: SGHRS and YFSETQ. The V and J ends lost 0 bases and 11 bases respectively, with 14 bases between them. The CDR3 protein is CASSLAFGIGAFF. The CDR3 coding sequence is TGCGCCAGCAGCTTGGCTTTCGGGATCGGCGCTTTCTTT.

This chain uses TRBV4-1 with TRBJ2-3, with D possibly TRBD2 on 5 matching bases. V was cut by 1 base and J by 5 bases, with 22 bases left in between. This CDR3 spans 18 amino acids. Germline lookup yields CDR1 MGHRA and CDR2 YSYEKL. Written as DNA, the CDR3 is TGCGCCAGCAGCCAAGTTAATCAGTTAGGGTCAGGAGGAGATACGCAGTATTTT. Protein: CASSQVNQLGSGGDTQYF.

This sequence joins TRBV6-5 and TRBJ1-1; D is uncertain. Germline V lookup: CDR1 MNHEY, CDR2 SVGAGI. Trimming pared 6 bases from V and 5 bases from J, leaving 7 bases between. The CDR3 sequence is 11 residues long. The CDR3 region is CASSSYTEAFF. CDR3 DNA: TGTGCCAGCAGCTCTTATACTGAAGCTTTCTTT.

The chain recombines TRBV6-5 with TRBJ2-5; 13 bases fit TRBD2. This CDR3 spans 15 amino acids. Germline assignment: CDR1 MNHEY and CDR2 SVGAGI. The V and J ends lost 6 bases and 5 bases, in that order; junction bases with no gene match: 6. DNA of the CDR3: TGTGCCAGCAGAACTACTAGCGGGAGGGAGGAGACCCAGTACTTC. The encoded protein is CASRTTSGREETQYF.

V usage is TRBV5-1 and J usage is TRBJ2-7, with 10 bases identical to TRBD2. The CDR3 has 16 amino acids. In germline, CDR1 is SGHRS, CDR2 YFSETQ. V trimming: 4 bases; J trimming: 0 bases; junction bases outside the gene matches: 7. The CDR3 DNA follows: TGCGCCAGCAGCCGCTGGGCTAGCGGGGGCTCCTACGAGCAGTACTTC. Residues: CASSRWASGGSYEQYF.

Only one count was recorded for this clone. The gene calls are TRBV19 and TRBJ1-5; D remains unclear. Deletions cut 7 bases from V and 0 bases from J, with 13 bases between. The CDR3 totals 15 residues. Germline V gene data show CDR1 as LNHDA and CDR2 as SQIVND (reference sequence). CDR3 bases: TGTGCCAGTAAGGACTTAGGAACTAGCAATCAGCCCCAGCATTTT. Translated, it gives CASKDLGTSNQPQHF.

This clone turned up a few times. The chain uses TRBV6-5 and TRBJ2-7, with 7 bases that match TRBD2. The CDR3 consists of 15 residues. The V gene end was trimmed by 3 bases and the J gene end by 2 bases; junction bases not matched to a gene: 7. Germline V gene data show CDR1 as MNHEY and CDR2 as SVGAGI. CDR3 amino acids: CASSYRRENTYEQYF. CDR3 nucleotide sequence: TGTGCCAGCAGTTATCGGCGGGAGAACACCTACGAGCAGTACTTC.

This clone was observed once. The chain recombines TRBV19 with TRBJ1-5, with a possible D match to TRBD1 (5 bases). The CDR3 consists of 15 residues. Trimming removed 4 bases at V and 0 bases at J, with 10 bases between. CDR1 and CDR2 from the germline V gene are LNHDA and SQIVND (reference sequence). Here the CDR3 reads CASSTTANSNQPQHF. The CDR3 DNA is TGTGCCAGTAGTACGACAGCTAATAGCAATCAGCCCCAGCATTTT.

The chain carries TRBV9 and TRBJ2-3; 10 nucleotides agree with TRBD2. The J segment lost 10 bases and the V segment lost 4 bases, leaving 15 bases of the junction unmatched. CDR3 length equals 16 residues. Germline V gene sequence: CDR1 SGDLS, CDR2 YYNGEE. The CDR3 protein is CASSPPSASGRVAQYF. The CDR3 nucleotides read TGTGCCAGCAGCCCCCCCTCGGCTAGCGGGAGAGTGGCGCAGTATTTT.

The V gene is TRBV18, the J gene TRBJ2-2, with a weak D call TRBD1 (6 bases). Per germline, CDR1 KGHSH and CDR2 LQKENI. The CDR3 sequence is 14 residues long. V lost 5 bases and J 4 bases, leaving 11 bases between the germline ends. The CDR3 DNA reads as TGTGCCAGCTCAGAACAGGGTATCACCGGGGAGCTGTTTTTT. The encoded protein is CASSEQGITGELFF.

CDR3 DNA: TGTGCCAGTACGTGGCAGGTCACAACTAATGAAAAACTGTTTTTT. Protein sequence: CASTWQVTTNEKLFF. The gene calls are TRBV19 and TRBJ1-4; no clear D gene. The CDR3 runs 15 residues. The V gene's germline CDR1 is LNHDA and CDR2 SQIVND (reference sequence). Trimming left V 7 bases short and J 0 bases short, with 12 bases between.

This clone was detected only once. The J gene is TRBJ2-7, the V gene TRBV11-2; 8 bases match TRBD1. V shed 5 bases and J 2 bases; nucleotides not matched to a gene: 5. This CDR3 contains 14 residues. Per germline, CDR1 SGHAT and CDR2 FQNNGV. CDR3 sequence (DNA): TGTGCCAGCAGCCGGACAGGGCGAACCTACGAGCAGTACTTC. This encodes CASSRTGRTYEQYF.

The chain employs TRBV28 and TRBJ1-2, with D perhaps matching TRBD1 (6 bases). This CDR3 contains 14 residues. Germline loops: CDR1 MDHEN, CDR2 SYDVKM. The germline V and J ends were trimmed by 6 bases and 8 bases, with 19 bases remaining between them. The CDR3 bases are TGTGCCAGCAGCTACAGGGTTGTTCTCTTGGGCTACACCTTC. It is translated as CASSYRVVLLGYTF.

This clone was counted only a few times. The V and J genes are TRBV10-2 and TRBJ2-3, with D possibly matching TRBD1 (5 bases). With 4 bases removed from V and 2 bases from J, the gap between germline ends came to 7 bases. The CDR3 has 13 residues. Per the germline V gene, CDR1 is WSHSY and CDR2 is SAAADI. The DNA of the CDR3 is TGCGCCAGCAGTGCAGGGTACACAGATACGCAGTATTTT. The encoded protein is CASSAGYTDTQYF.

V usage is TRBV6-4 and J usage is TRBJ1-2; TRBD1 matches at 7 bases. Per the germline V gene, CDR1 is MRHNA and CDR2 is SNTAGT. The CDR3 length is 16 residues. V was pared by 6 bases and J by 4 bases, with 14 bases of the junction left unmatched. In DNA form, the CDR3 reads TGTGCCAGCAGCGATACGACAGGGCGCCCTCCCTATGGCTACACCTTC. It codes for CASSDTTGRPPYGYTF.